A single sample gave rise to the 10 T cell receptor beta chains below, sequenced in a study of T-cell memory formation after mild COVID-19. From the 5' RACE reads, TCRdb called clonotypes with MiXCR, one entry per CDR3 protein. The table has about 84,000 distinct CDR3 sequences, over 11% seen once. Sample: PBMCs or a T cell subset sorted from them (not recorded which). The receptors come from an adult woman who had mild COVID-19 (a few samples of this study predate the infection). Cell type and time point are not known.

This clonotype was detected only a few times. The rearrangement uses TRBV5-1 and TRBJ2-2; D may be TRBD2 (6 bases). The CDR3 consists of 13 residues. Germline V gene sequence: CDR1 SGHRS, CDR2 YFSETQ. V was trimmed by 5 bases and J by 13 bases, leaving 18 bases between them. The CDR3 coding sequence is TGCGCCAGCAGGGGAAGCGCTAGCGAGGCGCTGTTTTTT. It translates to CASRGSASEALFF.

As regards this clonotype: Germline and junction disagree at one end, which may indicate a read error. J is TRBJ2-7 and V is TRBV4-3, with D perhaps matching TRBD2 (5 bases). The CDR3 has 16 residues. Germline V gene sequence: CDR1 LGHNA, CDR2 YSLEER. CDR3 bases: TGCGCCAGCAGCCAAGAATGGGGAAGCGGATCCTACAAGCAGTACTTC. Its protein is CASSQEWGSGSYKQYF.

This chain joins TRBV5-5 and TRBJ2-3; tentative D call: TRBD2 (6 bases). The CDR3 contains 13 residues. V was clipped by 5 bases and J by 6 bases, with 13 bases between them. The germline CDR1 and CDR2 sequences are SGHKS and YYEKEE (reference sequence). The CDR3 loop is CASSLEGGDTQYF. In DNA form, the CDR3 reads TGTGCCAGCAGTCTGGAGGGCGGGGATACGCAGTATTTT.

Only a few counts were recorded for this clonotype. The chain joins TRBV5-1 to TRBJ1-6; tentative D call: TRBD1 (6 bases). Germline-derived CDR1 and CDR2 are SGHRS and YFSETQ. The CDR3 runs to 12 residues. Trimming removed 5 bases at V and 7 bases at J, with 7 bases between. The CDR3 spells CASSQGNSPLHF. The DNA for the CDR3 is TGCGCCAGCAGTCAGGGGAATTCACCCCTCCACTTT.

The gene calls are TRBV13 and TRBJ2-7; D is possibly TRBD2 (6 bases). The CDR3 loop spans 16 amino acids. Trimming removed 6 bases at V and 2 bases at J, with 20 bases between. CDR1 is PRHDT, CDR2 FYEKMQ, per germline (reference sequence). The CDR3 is CASSRLQAGTAYEQYF. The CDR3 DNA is TGTGCCAGCAGTAGACTCCAGGCGGGGACGGCCTACGAGCAGTACTTC.

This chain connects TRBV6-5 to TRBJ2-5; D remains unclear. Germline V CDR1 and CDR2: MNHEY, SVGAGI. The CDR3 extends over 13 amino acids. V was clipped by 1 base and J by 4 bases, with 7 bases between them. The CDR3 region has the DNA TGTGCCAGCAGTTACTTTGTCGGAGAGACCCAGTACTTC. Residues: CASSYFVGETQYF.

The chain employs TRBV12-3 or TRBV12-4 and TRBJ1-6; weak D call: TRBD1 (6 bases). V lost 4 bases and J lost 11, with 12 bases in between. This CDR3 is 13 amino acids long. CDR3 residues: CASSSGGDPPLHF. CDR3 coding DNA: TGTGCCAGCAGTTCTGGGGGCGACCCACCCCTCCACTTT.

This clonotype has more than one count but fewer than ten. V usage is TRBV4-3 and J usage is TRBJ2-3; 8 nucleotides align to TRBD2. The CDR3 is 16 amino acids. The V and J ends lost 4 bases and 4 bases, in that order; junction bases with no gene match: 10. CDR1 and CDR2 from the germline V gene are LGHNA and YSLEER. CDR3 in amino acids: CASSLSVAGGADTQYF. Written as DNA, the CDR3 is TGCGCCAGCAGCCTCTCGGTTGCGGGGGGCGCAGATACGCAGTATTTT.

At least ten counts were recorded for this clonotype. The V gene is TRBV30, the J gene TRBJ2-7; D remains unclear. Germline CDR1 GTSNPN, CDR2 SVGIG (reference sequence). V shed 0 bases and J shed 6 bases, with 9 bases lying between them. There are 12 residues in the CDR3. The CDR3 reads CAWSVPPIEQYF. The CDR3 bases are TGTGCCTGGAGTGTACCCCCCATCGAGCAGTACTTC.

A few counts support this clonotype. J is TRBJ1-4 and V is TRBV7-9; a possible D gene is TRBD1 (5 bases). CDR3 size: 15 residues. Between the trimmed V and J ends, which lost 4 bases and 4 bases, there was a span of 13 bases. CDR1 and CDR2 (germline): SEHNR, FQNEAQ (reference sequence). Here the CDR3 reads CASSSSGWGNEKLFF. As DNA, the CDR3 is TGTGCCAGCAGCTCATCAGGGTGGGGTAATGAAAAACTGTTTTTT. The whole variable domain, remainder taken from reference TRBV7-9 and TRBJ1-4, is DTGVSQNPRHKITKRGQNVTFRCDPISEHNRLYWYRQTLGQGPEFLTYFQNEAQLEKSRLLSDRFSAERPKGSFSTLEIQRTEQGDSAMYLCASSSSGWGNEKLFFGSGTQLSVL.